This TCR beta chain appears in the sequencing data of a study of cytomegalovirus exposure and HLA in healthy donors. Study observations and caveats: Clonal expansion, a later analysis showed, was greater in HLA-associated TCR beta chains than in equally common others.

PCR amplification relied on 60 Vbeta primers (plus 13 Jbeta primers). Clones were read by immunoSEQ multiplex PCR, and TCRdb kept only the in-frame ones, dropping some. The sample yields some 150,000 clones, 74% seen once. Notes on this clone: Its target is unknown.

Trimming removed 0 bases at V and 4 bases at J, with 10 bases between. This CDR3 has 14 residues. Germline V gene lookup returns CDR1 SGHNT and CDR2 YYREEE (reference sequence). The sequence derives from a man aged 25-45 years in good health and CMV-seronegative. This rearrangement joins TRBV5-4 to TRBJ1-1; no definite D call. Material: PBMCs. DNA of the CDR3: TGTGCCAGCAGCTTGGGGAGGGAAACCACTGAAGCTTTCTTT. Protein sequence: CASSLGRETTEAFF.